These 5 T cell receptor beta chains were sequenced from one sample in a study of cytomegalovirus exposure and HLA in healthy donors. Sequencing was performed with immunoSEQ multiplex PCR; in TCRdb, only in-frame clones are kept and a portion is missing. The sample holds about 120,000 clones, over 75% seen once. Sequenced input: PBMCs. Receptor source: a woman aged 18-35 years in good health and CMV-seropositive.

J is TRBJ1-2 and V is TRBV4-1, with no clear D. Germline CDR1 reads MGHRA; CDR2 reads YSYEKL. Trimming stripped 0 bases from V and 1 base from J, with 12 bases between. The CDR3 loop spans 16 amino acids. The CDR3 bases are TGCGCCAGCAGCCAAGATGGCAGATTATTTAACTATGGCTACACCTTC. Translation: CASSQDGRLFNYGYTF.

The chain links TRBV11-2 to TRBJ1-4, with D perhaps TRBD1 (5 bases). There are 13 residues in the CDR3. V was cut by 3 bases and J by 8 bases, with 10 bases left in between. The germline V gene has CDR1 SGHAT and CDR2 FQNNGV. This chain's CDR3 is CASSFQGGEKLFF. DNA for the CDR3: TGTGCCAGCAGCTTTCAGGGAGGGGAAAAACTGTTTTTT. Supplemented by reference TRBV11-2 and TRBJ1-4, the full variable domain reads EAGVAQSPRYKIIEKRQSVAFWCNPISGHATLYWYQQILGQGPKLLIQFQNNGVVDDSQLPKDRFSAERLKGVDSTLKIQPAKLEDSAVYLCASSFQGGEKLFFGSGTQLSVL.

The chain is built from TRBV11-3 and TRBJ1-1; D perhaps matches TRBD1 (6 bases). Trimming took 7 bases from V and 0 from J, leaving 15 bases between them. The CDR3 spans 15 residues. Per germline, CDR1 SGHNT and CDR2 YENEEA. CDR3 bases: TGTGCCAGCAACTCCAACAGGGAGCTGAACACTGAAGCTTTCTTT. It yields the protein CASNSNRELNTEAFF.

The V call is TRBV7-2, the J call TRBJ2-7, with TRBD2 identical over 16 bases. CDR3 size: 18 residues. From germline, CDR1 is SGHTA and CDR2 FQGNSA. V gave up 5 bases and J gave up 2 bases; unmatched junction bases: 9. CDR3 sequence: CASSRILGLAGGAYEQYF. Here the CDR3 DNA reads TGTGCCAGCAGCAGAATCCTGGGACTAGCGGGAGGGGCCTACGAGCAGTACTTC.

The chain couples TRBV5-6 to TRBJ1-4; D is ambiguous. Germline CDR1 SGHDT, CDR2 YYEEEE. The V end was cut by 0 bases, the J end by 4 bases, with 10 bases between. The CDR3 runs to 15 residues. CDR3 protein: CASSLGGQLNEKLFF. CDR3 DNA: TGTGCCAGCAGCTTGGGAGGGCAGCTTAATGAAAAACTGTTTTTT. The full variable domain, with the rest looked up from reference TRBV5-6 and TRBJ1-4, is DAGVTQSPTHLIKTRGQQVTLRCSPKSGHDTVSWYQQALGQGPQFIFQYYEEEERQRGNFPDRFSGHQFPNYSSELNVNALLLGDSALYLCASSLGGQLNEKLFFGSGTQLSVL.